These T cell receptor beta chains were read from a single sample in a study of blood T cell repertoires in COVID-19. TCRdb's table, derived via immunoSEQ multiplex PCR, lists solely in-frame clones and lacks some. Of 180,000 or so clones in the sample, 76% were seen once. Sequences were obtained from peripheral blood. Receptors originate from a woman in her 50s with active or convalescent COVID-19. Each CDR3 is given with its conserved first and last residue. A D gene is named only where the DNA matches it firmly. For some rows the clone size is stated as once, few or many, or as a class when expanded; others skip it.

-	TRBV12-5	TRBJ1-4	-	CASGLFGGRGKLFF	TGTGCTAGTGGTTTGTTTGGAGGGAGAGGAAAACTGTTTTTT
many	TRBV6-5	TRBJ1-2	TRBD1	CASRTGQGWPIGF	TGTGCCAGCAGAACGGGACAGGGATGGCCTATAGGCTTC
-	TRBV5-4	TRBJ2-7	-	CASSPTPLGGKSYEQYF	TGTGCCAGCAGCCCTACCCCCCTGGGGGGTAAATCCTACGAGCAGTACTTC
many	TRBV18	TRBJ2-2	-	CASSPALMNTGELFF	TGTGCCAGCTCACCAGCACTAATGAACACCGGGGAGCTGTTTTTT
-	TRBV4-2	TRBJ2-3	TRBD2	CASSPTSGDLTDTQYF	TGTGCCAGCAGCCCGACTAGCGGGGATCTCACAGATACGCAGTATTTT
-	TRBV30	TRBJ2-7	TRBD1	CAWSVGTGESYEQYF	TGTGCCTGGAGTGTCGGGACAGGGGAATCCTACGAGCAGTACTTC
few	TRBV5-1	TRBJ1-6	TRBD1	CASSLGQGLPLHF	TGCGCCAGCAGCTTGGGACAGGGGTTACCCCTCCACTTT
-	TRBV4-3	TRBJ2-3	-	CASSQAGNDRDTQYF	TGCGCCAGCAGCCAAGCGGGGAACGATCGGGATACGCAGTATTTT
-	TRBV7-2	TRBJ1-3	-	CASSLAGRASGNTIYF	TGTGCCAGCAGCTTAGCCGGCAGGGCAAGCGGAAACACCATATATTTT
-	TRBV4-3	TRBJ2-7	TRBD1	CASSQAGGTGYEQYF	TGCGCCAGCAGCCAAGCAGGGGGCACGGGGTACGAGCAGTACTTC
once	TRBV6-6	TRBJ1-2	TRBD1	CASSLGQALYGYTF	TGTGCCAGCAGTCTCGGACAGGCCCTCTATGGCTACACCTTC
-	TRBV7-3	TRBJ1-1	-	CASSPGGFDTEAFF	TGTGCCAGCAGCCCAGGAGGTTTTGACACTGAAGCTTTCTTT
-	TRBV10-3	TRBJ2-7	TRBD1	CAISESDRLTREQYF	TGTGCCATCAGTGAGTCGGACAGGCTAACTAGGGAGCAGTACTTC
-	TRBV30	TRBJ2-1	TRBD2	CAWAGASNEQFF	TGTGCCTGGGCGGGAGCATCTAATGAGCAGTTCTTC
-	TRBV3-1/TRBV3-2	TRBJ1-4	-	CASSLQQGAGDEKLFF	TGTGCCAGCAGCCTTCAACAGGGCGCGGGAGATGAAAAACTGTTTTTT
-	TRBV29-1	TRBJ1-2	TRBD1	CSVESQGASGYTF	TGCAGCGTTGAATCGCAGGGGGCGAGTGGCTACACCTTC
once	TRBV5-1	TRBJ2-7	TRBD2	CASSARLAGGPNEQYF	TGCGCCAGCAGCGCAAGACTAGCGGGAGGTCCCAACGAGCAGTACTTC
-	TRBV2	TRBJ1-2	-	CASRDTGSNYGYTF	TGTGCCAGCAGGGACACAGGGTCCAACTATGGCTACACCTTC
-	TRBV12-3/TRBV12-4	TRBJ1-2	-	CASSLGGRSYTF	TGTGCCAGCAGTCTGGGAGGCAGGAGCTACACCTTC
-	TRBV7-2	TRBJ2-1	TRBD1	CASSFQGASDEQFF	TGTGCCAGCAGCTTTCAGGGGGCTAGCGATGAGCAGTTCTTC
few	TRBV30	TRBJ2-1	TRBD2	CAWSHGRAYNEQFF	TGTGCCTGGAGTCACGGGAGGGCCTACAATGAGCAGTTCTTC
once	TRBV19	TRBJ1-3	-	CASSVRQDHGNTIYF	TGTGCCAGTAGTGTCCGACAGGACCATGGAAACACCATATATTTT